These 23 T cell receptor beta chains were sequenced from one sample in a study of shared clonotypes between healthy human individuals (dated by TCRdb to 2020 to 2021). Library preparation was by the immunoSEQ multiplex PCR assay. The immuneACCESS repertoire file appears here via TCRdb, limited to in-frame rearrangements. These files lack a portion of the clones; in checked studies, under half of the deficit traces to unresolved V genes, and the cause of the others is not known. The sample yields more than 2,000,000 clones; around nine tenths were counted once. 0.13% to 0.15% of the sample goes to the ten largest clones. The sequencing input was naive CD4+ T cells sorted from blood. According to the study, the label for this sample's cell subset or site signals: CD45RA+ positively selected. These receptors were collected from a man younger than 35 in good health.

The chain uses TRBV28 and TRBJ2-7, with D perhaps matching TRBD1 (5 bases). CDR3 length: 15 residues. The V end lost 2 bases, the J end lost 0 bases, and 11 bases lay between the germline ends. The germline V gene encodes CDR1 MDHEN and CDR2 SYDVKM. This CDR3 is CASSLRQLSSYEQYF. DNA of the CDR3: TGTGCCAGCAGTTTAAGACAGTTGAGCTCCTACGAGCAGTACTTC.

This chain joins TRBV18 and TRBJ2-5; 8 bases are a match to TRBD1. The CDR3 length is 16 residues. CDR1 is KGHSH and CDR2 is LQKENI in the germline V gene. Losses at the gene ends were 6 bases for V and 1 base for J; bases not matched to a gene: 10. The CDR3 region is CASSHSRTGGQETQYF. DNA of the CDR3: TGTGCCAGCTCTCATTCGCGAACAGGGGGCCAAGAGACCCAGTACTTC.

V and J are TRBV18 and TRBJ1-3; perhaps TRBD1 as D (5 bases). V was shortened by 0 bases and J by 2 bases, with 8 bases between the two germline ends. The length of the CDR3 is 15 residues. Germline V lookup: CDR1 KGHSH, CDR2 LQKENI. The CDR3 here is CASSPPVGAGNTIYF. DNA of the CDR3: TGTGCCAGCTCACCACCGGTGGGGGCTGGAAACACCATATATTTT.

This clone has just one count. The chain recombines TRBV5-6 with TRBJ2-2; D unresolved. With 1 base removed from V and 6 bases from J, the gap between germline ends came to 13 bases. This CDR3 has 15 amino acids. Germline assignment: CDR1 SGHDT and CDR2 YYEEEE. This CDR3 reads CASSLRQTVAGELFF. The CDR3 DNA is TGTGCCAGCAGCTTGAGGCAAACCGTTGCCGGGGAGCTGTTTTTT.

CDR3 in amino acids: CASSPGQWRETQYF. CDR3 bases: TGCGCCAGCAGCCCGGGACAGTGGAGAGAGACCCAGTACTTC. This chain joins TRBV5-1 and TRBJ2-5; 7 positions match TRBD1. The CDR3 contains 14 residues. J gave up 4 bases and V 4 bases, and 7 bases lay outside the gene matches. Germline-derived CDR1 and CDR2 are SGHRS and YFSETQ.

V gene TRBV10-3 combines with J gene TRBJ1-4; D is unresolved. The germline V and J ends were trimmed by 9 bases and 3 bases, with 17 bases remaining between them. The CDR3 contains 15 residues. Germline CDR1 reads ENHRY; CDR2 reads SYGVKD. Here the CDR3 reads CAIKSGGDSNEKLFF. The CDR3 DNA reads TGTGCCATTAAAAGCGGTGGTGATTCTAATGAAAAACTGTTTTTT.

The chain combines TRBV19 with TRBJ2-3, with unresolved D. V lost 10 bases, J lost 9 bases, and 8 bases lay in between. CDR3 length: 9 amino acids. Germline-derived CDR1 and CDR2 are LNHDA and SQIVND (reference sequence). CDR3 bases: TGTGCCATCGACATGACGCAGTATTTT. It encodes CAIDMTQYF. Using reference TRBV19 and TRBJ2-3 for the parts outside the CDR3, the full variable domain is DGGITQSPKYLFRKEGQNVTLSCEQNLNHDAMYWYRQDPGQGLRLIYYSQIVNDFQKGDIAEGYSVSREKKESFPLTVTSAQKNPTAFYLCAIDMTQYFGPGTRLTVL.

CDR3 bases: TGTGCCAGCAGCAGGACAGCCTCATACTACGAGCAGTACTTC. It encodes CASSRTASYYEQYF. V is TRBV7-2 and J is TRBJ2-7; perhaps TRBD1 as D (6 bases). Trimming took off 5 bases at V and 3 bases at J, with 14 bases between the two ends. Germline V gene sequence: CDR1 SGHTA, CDR2 FQGNSA. The CDR3 is 14 amino acids. Drawing the rest from reference TRBV7-2 and TRBJ2-7, the complete variable domain is GAGVSQSPSNKVTEKGKDVELRCDPISGHTALYWYRQSLGQGLEFLIYFQGNSAPDKSGLPSDRFSAERTGGSVSTLTIQRTQQEDSAVYLCASSRTASYYEQYFGPGTRLTVT.

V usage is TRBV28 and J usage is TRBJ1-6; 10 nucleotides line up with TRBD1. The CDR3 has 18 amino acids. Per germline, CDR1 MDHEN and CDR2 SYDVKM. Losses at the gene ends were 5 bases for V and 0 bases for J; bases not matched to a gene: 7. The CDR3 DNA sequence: TGTGCCAGCAGTCCTTCGACAGGGGGCATCTCCTATAATTCACCCCTCCACTTT. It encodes CASSPSTGGISYNSPLHF.

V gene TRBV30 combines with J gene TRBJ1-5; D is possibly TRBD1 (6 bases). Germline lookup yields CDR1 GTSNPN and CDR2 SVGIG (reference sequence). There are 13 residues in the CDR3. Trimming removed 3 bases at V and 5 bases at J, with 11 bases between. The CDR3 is CAWSTGMDQPQHF. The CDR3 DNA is TGTGCCTGGAGCACAGGGATGGATCAGCCCCAGCATTTT.

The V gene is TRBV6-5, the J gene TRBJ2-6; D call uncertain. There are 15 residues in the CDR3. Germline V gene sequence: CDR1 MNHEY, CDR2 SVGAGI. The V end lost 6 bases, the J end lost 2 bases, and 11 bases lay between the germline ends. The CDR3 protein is CASRQEVTGANVLTF. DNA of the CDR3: TGTGCCAGCAGACAAGAGGTCACTGGGGCCAACGTCCTGACTTTC.

This CDR3 reads CASSEEPPPRGYGYTF. The CDR3 coding sequence is TGTGCCAGCAGTGAAGAACCCCCGCCCCGGGGCTATGGCTACACCTTC. The chain employs TRBV6-1 and TRBJ1-2; D call uncertain. Trimming took 1 base from V and 4 from J, leaving 16 bases between them. Germline lookup yields CDR1 MNHNS and CDR2 SASEGT. The CDR3 covers 16 residues.

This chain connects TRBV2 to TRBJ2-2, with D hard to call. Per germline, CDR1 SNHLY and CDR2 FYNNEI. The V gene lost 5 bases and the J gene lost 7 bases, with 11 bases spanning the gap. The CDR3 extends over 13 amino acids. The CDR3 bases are TGTGCCAGCAGTACCTCGGCGGACGGGGAGCTGTTTTTT. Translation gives CASSTSADGELFF.

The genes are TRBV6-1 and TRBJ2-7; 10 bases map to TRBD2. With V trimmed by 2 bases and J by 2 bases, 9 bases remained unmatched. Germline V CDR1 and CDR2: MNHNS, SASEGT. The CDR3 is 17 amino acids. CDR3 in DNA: TGTGCCAGCAGTGAATTCACTAGCGGGAATATCCCCTACGAGCAGTACTTC. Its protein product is CASSEFTSGNIPYEQYF.

The chain's CDR3 is CAISELGGSGDTQYF. Here the CDR3 DNA reads TGTGCCATCAGTGAGTTGGGCGGATCCGGGGATACGCAGTATTTT. The chain links TRBV10-3 to TRBJ2-3; D remains unclear. Germline CDR1 and CDR2: ENHRY and SYGVKD. Trimming stripped 1 base from V and 6 bases from J, with 14 bases between. The CDR3 spans 15 residues.

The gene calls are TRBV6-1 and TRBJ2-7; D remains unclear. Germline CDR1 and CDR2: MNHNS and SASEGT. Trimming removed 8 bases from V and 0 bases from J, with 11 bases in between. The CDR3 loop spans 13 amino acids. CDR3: CASRVASSYEQYF. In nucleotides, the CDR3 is TGTGCCAGCCGAGTTGCGAGCTCCTACGAGCAGTACTTC.

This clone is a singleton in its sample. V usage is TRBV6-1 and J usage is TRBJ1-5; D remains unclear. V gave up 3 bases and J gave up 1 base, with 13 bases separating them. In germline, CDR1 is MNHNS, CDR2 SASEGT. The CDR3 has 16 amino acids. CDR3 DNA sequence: TGTGCCAGCAGTGATGCTGGGCCTAGGAGCAATCAGCCCCAGCATTTT. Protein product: CASSDAGPRSNQPQHF.

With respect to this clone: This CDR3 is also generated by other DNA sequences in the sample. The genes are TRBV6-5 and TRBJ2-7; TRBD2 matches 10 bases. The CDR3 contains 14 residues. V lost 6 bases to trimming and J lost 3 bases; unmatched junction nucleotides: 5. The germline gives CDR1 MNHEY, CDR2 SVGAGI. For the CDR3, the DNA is TGTGCCAGCAGCTATAGGACTAGCGGCTACGAGCAGTACTTC. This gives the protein CASSYRTSGYEQYF.

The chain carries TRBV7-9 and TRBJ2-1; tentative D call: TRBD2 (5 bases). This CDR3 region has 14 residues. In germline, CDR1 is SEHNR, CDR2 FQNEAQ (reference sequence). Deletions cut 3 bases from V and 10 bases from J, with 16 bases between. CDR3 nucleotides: TGTGCCAGCAGCTTCCCAGGTGGCGAGCGGGAGCAGTTCTTC. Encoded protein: CASSFPGGEREQFF.

CDR3 DNA sequence: TGTGCCAGCAGCGTATCCGGGAGCTTGGATACGCAGTATTTT. Translating gives CASSVSGSLDTQYF. This chain links TRBV9 with TRBJ2-3; tentative D call: TRBD2 (6 bases). CDR3 length: 14 amino acids. Germline V gene data show CDR1 as SGDLS and CDR2 as YYNGEE. V dropped 1 base and J dropped 6 bases, with 12 bases sitting between them.

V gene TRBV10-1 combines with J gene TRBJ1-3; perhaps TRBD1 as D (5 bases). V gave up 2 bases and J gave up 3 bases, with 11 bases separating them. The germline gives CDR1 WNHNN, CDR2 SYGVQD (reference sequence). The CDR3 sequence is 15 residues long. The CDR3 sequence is CASSEHSGLGNTIYF. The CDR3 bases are TGCGCCAGCAGTGAGCATTCAGGGCTTGGAAACACCATATATTTT.

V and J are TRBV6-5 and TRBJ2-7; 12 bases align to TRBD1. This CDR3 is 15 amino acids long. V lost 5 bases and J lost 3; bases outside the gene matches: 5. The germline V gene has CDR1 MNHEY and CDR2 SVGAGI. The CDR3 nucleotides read TGTGCCAGCAGTGCCGGGACAGGGGGCATCTACGAGCAGTACTTC. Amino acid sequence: CASSAGTGGIYEQYF.

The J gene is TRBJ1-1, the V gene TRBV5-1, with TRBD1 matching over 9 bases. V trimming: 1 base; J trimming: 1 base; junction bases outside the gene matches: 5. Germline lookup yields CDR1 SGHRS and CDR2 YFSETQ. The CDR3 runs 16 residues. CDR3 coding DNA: TGCGCCAGCAGCTTGCTGGACAGGGGTGCGAACACTGAAGCTTTCTTT. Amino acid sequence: CASSLLDRGANTEAFF.